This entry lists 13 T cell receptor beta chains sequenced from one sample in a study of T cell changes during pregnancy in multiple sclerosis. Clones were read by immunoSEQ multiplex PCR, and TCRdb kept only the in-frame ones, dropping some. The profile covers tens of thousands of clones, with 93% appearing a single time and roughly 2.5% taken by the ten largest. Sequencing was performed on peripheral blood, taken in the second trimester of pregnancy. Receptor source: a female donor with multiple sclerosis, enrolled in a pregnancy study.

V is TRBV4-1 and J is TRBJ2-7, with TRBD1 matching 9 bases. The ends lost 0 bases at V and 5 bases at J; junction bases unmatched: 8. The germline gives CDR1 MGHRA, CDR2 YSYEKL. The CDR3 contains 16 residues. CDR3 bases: TGCGCCAGCAGCCAAGATTGGAGGGACAGGGTAAACGAGCAGTACTTC. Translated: CASSQDWRDRVNEQYF.

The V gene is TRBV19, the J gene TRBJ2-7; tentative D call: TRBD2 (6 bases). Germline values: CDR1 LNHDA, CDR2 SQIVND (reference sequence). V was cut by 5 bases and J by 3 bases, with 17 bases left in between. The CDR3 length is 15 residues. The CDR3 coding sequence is TGTGCCAGTAGTTGGGGGACGGGGGAGAACTACGAGCAGTACTTC. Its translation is CASSWGTGENYEQYF.

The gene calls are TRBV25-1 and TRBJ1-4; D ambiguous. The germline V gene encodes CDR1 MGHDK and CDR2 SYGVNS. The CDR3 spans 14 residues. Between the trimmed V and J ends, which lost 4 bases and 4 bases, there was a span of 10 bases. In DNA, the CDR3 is TGTGCCAGCAGTGGATCAAACTATAATGAAAAACTGTTTTTT. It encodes CASSGSNYNEKLFF.

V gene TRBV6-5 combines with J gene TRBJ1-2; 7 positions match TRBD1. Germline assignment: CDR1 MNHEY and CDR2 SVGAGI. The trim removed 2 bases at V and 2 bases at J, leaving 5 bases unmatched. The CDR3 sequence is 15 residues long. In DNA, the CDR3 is TGTGCCAGCAGTTACCGGGACAGCGGAAACTATGGCTACACCTTC. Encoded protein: CASSYRDSGNYGYTF.

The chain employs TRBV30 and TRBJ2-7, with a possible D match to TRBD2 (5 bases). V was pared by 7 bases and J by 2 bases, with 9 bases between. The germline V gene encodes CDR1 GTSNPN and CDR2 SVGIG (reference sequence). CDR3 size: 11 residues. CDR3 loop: CASSGAYEQYF. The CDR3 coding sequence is TGTGCCTCCTCCGGGGCCTACGAGCAGTACTTC.

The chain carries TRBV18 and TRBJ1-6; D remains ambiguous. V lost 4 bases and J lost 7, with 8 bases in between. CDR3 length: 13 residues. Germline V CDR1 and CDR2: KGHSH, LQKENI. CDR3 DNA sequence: TGTGCCAGCTCACAAGCATTGAATTCACCCCTCCACTTT. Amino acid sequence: CASSQALNSPLHF. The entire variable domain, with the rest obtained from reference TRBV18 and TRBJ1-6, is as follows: NAGVMQNPRHLVRRRGQEARLRCSPMKGHSHVYWYRQLPEEGLKFMVYLQKENIIDESGMPKERFSAEFPKEGPSILRIQQVVRGDSAAYFCASSQALNSPLHFGNGTRLTVT.

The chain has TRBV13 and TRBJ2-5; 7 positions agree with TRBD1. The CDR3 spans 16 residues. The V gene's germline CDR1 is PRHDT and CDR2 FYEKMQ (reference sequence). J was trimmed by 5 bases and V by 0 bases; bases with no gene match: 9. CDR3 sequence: CASSLGRQGVMETQYF. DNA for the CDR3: TGTGCCAGCAGCTTAGGCCGTCAGGGGGTGATGGAGACCCAGTACTTC.

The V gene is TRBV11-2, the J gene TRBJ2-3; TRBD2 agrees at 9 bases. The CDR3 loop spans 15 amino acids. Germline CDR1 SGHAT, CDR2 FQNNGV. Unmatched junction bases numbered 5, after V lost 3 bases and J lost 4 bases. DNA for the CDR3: TGTGCCAGCAGCTTGGTTGGACTAGCGTCAGATACGCAGTATTTT. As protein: CASSLVGLASDTQYF. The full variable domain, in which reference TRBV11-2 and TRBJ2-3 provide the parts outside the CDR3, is EAGVAQSPRYKIIEKRQSVAFWCNPISGHATLYWYQQILGQGPKLLIQFQNNGVVDDSQLPKDRFSAERLKGVDSTLKIQPAKLEDSAVYLCASSLVGLASDTQYFGPGTRLTVL.

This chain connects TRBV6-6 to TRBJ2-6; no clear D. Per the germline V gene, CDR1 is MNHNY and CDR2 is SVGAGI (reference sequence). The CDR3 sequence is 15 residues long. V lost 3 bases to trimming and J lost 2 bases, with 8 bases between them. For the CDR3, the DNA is TGTGCCAGCAGTTATTGGGCCACTGGGGCCAACGTCCTGACTTTC. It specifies CASSYWATGANVLTF.

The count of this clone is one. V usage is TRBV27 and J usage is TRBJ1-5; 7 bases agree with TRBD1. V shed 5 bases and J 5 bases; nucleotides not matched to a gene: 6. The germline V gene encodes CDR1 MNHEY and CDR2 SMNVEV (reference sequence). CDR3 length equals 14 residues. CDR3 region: CASSETGAHQPQHF. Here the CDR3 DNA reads TGTGCCAGCAGTGAAACAGGGGCGCATCAGCCCCAGCATTTT.

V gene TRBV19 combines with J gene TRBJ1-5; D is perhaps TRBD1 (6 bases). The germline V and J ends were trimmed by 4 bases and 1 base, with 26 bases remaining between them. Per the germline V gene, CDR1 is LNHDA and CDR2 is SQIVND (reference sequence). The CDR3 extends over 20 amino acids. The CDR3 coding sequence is TGTGCCAGTAGTACATTCCCCGGGACATTCCCTCCCGCGAGCAATCAGCCCCAGCATTTT. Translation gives CASSTFPGTFPPASNQPQHF.

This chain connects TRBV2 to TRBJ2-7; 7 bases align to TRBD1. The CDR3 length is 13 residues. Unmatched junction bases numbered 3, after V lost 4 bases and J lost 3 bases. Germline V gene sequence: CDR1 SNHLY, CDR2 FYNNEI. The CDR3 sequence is CASSARDSYEQYF. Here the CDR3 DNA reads TGTGCCAGCAGTGCCCGGGACAGCTACGAGCAGTACTTC.

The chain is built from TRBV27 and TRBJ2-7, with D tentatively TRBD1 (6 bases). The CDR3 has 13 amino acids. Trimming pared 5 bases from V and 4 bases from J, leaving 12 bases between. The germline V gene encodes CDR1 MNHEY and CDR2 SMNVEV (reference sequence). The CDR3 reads CASSRTARYEQYF. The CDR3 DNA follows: TGTGCCAGCAGTCGGACAGCCCGATACGAGCAGTACTTC.